The clone carrying this T cell receptor beta chain was seen more than once but under ten times. The antigen is not known. The individuals who served as donors were healthy Caucasians living in Russia, aged roughly 6 to 95. Per sample, a minimum of 6.5 million PBMCs were isolated. The record originates from a study of blood T cells in healthy people across ages. Alongside a J-beta primer mix, a sample-barcoded 5' primer served in a second PCR lasting about 7 to 11 cycles. TCRdb used MiXCR to reprocess the 5' RACE reads, holding one entry per CDR3 protein. The sample includes 1.5 million to 2 million distinct CDR3 sequences, 40% to 55% of them seen just once. Study results and caveats: Long-lived donors exceeded aged donors in naive CD4+ cells and diversity. Because sorting was not performed, PBMCs prevented conclusive naive versus antigen-experienced comparison.

V lost 0 bases, J lost 2 bases, and 3 bases stayed unmatched. The germline V gene encodes CDR1 MNHEY and CDR2 SVGAGI. CDR3 length equals 15 residues. The sequencing input was blood. This TCR was sampled from a woman aged 40 to 55 in good health. The J gene is TRBJ2-5, the V gene TRBV6-5, with 7 bases lining up with TRBD1. The CDR3 nucleotides read TGTGCCAGCAGTTACTCGTTGGGACAGCAAGAGACCCAGTACTTC. It specifies CASSYSLGQQETQYF.